These 17 T cell receptor beta chains share one sample of origin, sequenced in a study of PD-1 blockade in classical Hodgkin lymphoma. All patients relapsed after autologous stem cell transplantation, and brentuximab vedotin exposure varied. Only in-frame clones appear in the TCRdb table, and some are missing; sequencing was by immunoSEQ multiplex PCR. The data hold more than 55,000 clones, with 70% to 90% observed a single time. This specimen was peripheral blood mononuclear cells (PBMCs), taken before the second cycle of nivolumab. The source is a human donor with classical Hodgkin lymphoma.

The chain combines TRBV7-9 with TRBJ2-7; D possibly corresponds to TRBD1 (5 bases). Germline V gene data show CDR1 as SEHNR and CDR2 as FQNEAQ (reference sequence). The CDR3 is made up of 14 amino acids. V dropped 4 bases and J dropped 1 base, with 11 bases sitting between them. The CDR3 is CASSSTATSYEQYF. CDR3 sequence (DNA): TGTGCCAGCAGCTCGACAGCTACATCCTACGAGCAGTACTTC.

The genes are TRBV5-1 and TRBJ2-5; D is unclear. The CDR3 spans 13 residues. With 0 bases removed from V and 7 bases from J, the gap between germline ends came to 10 bases. Germline V gene lookup returns CDR1 SGHRS and CDR2 YFSETQ. The CDR3 loop is CASSLDSLGTQYF. As DNA, the CDR3 is TGCGCCAGCAGCTTGGACTCGTTGGGGACCCAGTACTTC.

This chain links TRBV28 with TRBJ2-7; 7 bases line up with TRBD1. Trimming at V came to 6 bases and at J to 3 bases, leaving 2 bases not matched to a gene. This CDR3 region has 12 residues. From germline, CDR1 is MDHEN and CDR2 SYDVKM. The CDR3 reads CASSRDSYEQYF. The CDR3 DNA follows: TGTGCCAGCAGCAGGGACAGCTACGAGCAGTACTTC.

The V and J genes are TRBV9 and TRBJ1-1; TRBD1 is a possible D gene (6 bases). The CDR3 has 12 amino acids. Looked up from germline, CDR1 is SGDLS and CDR2 is YYNGEE. The V end lost 4 bases, the J end lost 8 bases, and 12 bases lay between the germline ends. CDR3 nucleotides: TGTGCCAGCAGCCTTACAGGGCGGGAAGCTTTCTTT. This encodes CASSLTGREAFF.

The chain uses TRBV5-1 and TRBJ2-2, with D possibly TRBD1 on 5 matching bases. Germline assignment: CDR1 SGHRS and CDR2 YFSETQ. This CDR3 region has 14 residues. With 6 bases removed from V and 0 bases from J, the gap between germline ends came to 9 bases. CDR3 nucleotides: TGCGCCAGCACCTCAGGGTCGAACACCGGGGAGCTGTTTTTT. This encodes CASTSGSNTGELFF.

V and J are TRBV4-2 and TRBJ1-1; the D gene is possibly TRBD1 (5 bases). CDR3 size: 12 residues. In germline, CDR1 is LGHNA, CDR2 YNFKEQ. V lost 1 base and J lost 9, with 9 bases in between. This chain's CDR3 is CASSQVPGQAFF. The CDR3 nucleotides are TGTGCCAGCAGCCAAGTTCCGGGACAAGCTTTCTTT.

The chain combines TRBV7-9 with TRBJ1-2; D call uncertain. Trimming left V 5 bases short and J 5 bases short, with 9 bases between. The CDR3 covers 12 residues. Germline CDR1 SEHNR, CDR2 FQNEAQ (reference sequence). CDR3 DNA: TGTGCCAGCAGCCCCCCCGGATATGGCTACACCTTC. Residues: CASSPPGYGYTF.

The chain joins TRBV6-5 to TRBJ2-7, with D possibly matching TRBD2 (6 bases). The germline V gene encodes CDR1 MNHEY and CDR2 SVGAGI. CDR3 length: 15 residues. Trimming took off 7 bases at V and 4 bases at J, with 20 bases between the two ends. CDR3 protein: CASTPVGGRRYEQYF. The CDR3, as DNA: TGTGCCAGCACCCCGGTCGGGGGTCGAAGATACGAGCAGTACTTC.

This rearrangement joins TRBV30 to TRBJ1-5, with D unresolved. V lost 2 bases, J lost 2 bases, and 7 bases lay in between. The CDR3 is 13 amino acids. From germline, CDR1 is GTSNPN and CDR2 SVGIG (reference sequence). As DNA, the CDR3 is TGTGCCTGGAGTATGCAGGGCAATCAGCCCCAGCATTTT. This translates into CAWSMQGNQPQHF.

The chain links TRBV10-3 to TRBJ1-1, with D hard to call. V lost 3 bases, J lost 1 base, and 15 bases lay in between. The CDR3 length is 16 residues. The germline gives CDR1 ENHRY, CDR2 SYGVKD. This chain's CDR3 is CAISENARVGNTEAFF. The DNA of the CDR3 is TGTGCCATCAGTGAAAATGCCCGGGTGGGGAACACTGAAGCTTTCTTT.

The chain has TRBV6-1 and TRBJ1-1; 7 nucleotides align to TRBD1. The germline V gene encodes CDR1 MNHNS and CDR2 SASEGT. V shed 0 bases and J 1 base; nucleotides not matched to a gene: 14. CDR3 length: 19 residues. CDR3 residues: CASSEARGLFSWANTEAFF. CDR3 in DNA: TGTGCCAGCAGTGAAGCGAGGGGGCTTTTCAGCTGGGCGAACACTGAAGCTTTCTTT.

The chain combines TRBV5-1 with TRBJ2-5, with TRBD2 identical over 8 bases. Germline lookup yields CDR1 SGHRS and CDR2 YFSETQ. The CDR3 is 16 amino acids. Trimming took 0 bases from V and 1 from J; bases not matched to a gene: 5. The CDR3 nucleotides are TGCGCCAGCAGCTTGGTTGGTAGCGGGGTCCAAGAGACCCAGTACTTC. It codes for CASSLVGSGVQETQYF.

This chain connects TRBV6-6 to TRBJ1-2; TRBD1 agrees at 7 bases. V was pared by 5 bases and J by 4 bases, with 10 bases of the junction left unmatched. This CDR3 has 15 amino acids. Germline V gene lookup returns CDR1 MNHNY and CDR2 SVGAGI (reference sequence). CDR3 nucleotide sequence: TGTGCCAGCAGTGATCTAAGGGGGCTTACCTATGGCTACACCTTC. This sequence encodes CASSDLRGLTYGYTF.

The chain uses TRBV5-1 and TRBJ1-1; D is unresolved. The germline gives CDR1 SGHRS, CDR2 YFSETQ. Trimming shortened V by 0 bases and J by 2 bases, and 11 bases separated the two germline ends. The CDR3 length is 15 residues. CDR3 sequence: CASSLAGSSNTEAFF. The CDR3 DNA reads TGCGCCAGCAGCTTGGCCGGGTCAAGTAACACTGAAGCTTTCTTT.

V is TRBV19 and J is TRBJ2-1, with D tentatively TRBD2 (5 bases). CDR1 is LNHDA, CDR2 SQIVND, per germline (reference sequence). This CDR3 region has 14 residues. The germline V and J ends were trimmed by 3 bases and 0 bases, with 6 bases remaining between them. The CDR3 loop reads CASSMGSSYNEQFF. The CDR3 region has the DNA TGTGCCAGTAGTATGGGGAGCTCCTACAATGAGCAGTTCTTC.

CDR3 residues: CASSGTVAKNIQYF. In DNA form, the CDR3 reads TGTGCCAGCAGCGGAACCGTAGCCAAAAACATTCAGTACTTC. This rearrangement joins TRBV9 to TRBJ2-4; D gene unclear. This CDR3 is 14 amino acids long. Germline CDR1 SGDLS, CDR2 YYNGEE. V was shortened by 3 bases and J by 0 bases, with 7 bases between the two germline ends.

The CDR3 DNA reads TGTGCCAGCTGGACTAGCTCCTACAATGAGCAGTTCTTC. Its protein is CASWTSSYNEQFF. This sequence joins TRBV28 and TRBJ2-1, with 7 bases that match TRBD2. There are 13 residues in the CDR3. Unmatched junction bases numbered 1, after V lost 8 bases and J lost 0 bases. CDR1 is MDHEN, CDR2 SYDVKM, per germline.